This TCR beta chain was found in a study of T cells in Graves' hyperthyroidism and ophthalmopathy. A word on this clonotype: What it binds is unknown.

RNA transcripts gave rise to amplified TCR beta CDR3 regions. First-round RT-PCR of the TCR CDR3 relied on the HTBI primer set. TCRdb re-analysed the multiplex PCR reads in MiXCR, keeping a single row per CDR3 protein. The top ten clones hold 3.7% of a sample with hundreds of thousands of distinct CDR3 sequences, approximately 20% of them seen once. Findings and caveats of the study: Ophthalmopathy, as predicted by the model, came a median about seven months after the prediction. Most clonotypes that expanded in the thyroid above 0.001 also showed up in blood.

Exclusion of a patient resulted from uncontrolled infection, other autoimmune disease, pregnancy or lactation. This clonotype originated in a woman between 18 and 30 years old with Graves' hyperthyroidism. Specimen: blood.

The CDR3 coding sequence is TGTGCCATCAGTGAAGGGGGGAATTCTATCTACGAGCAGTACTTC. It codes for CAISEGGNSIYEQYF. V is TRBV10-3 and J is TRBJ2-7, with D perhaps matching TRBD1 or TRBD2 (6 bases each). The CDR3 has 15 amino acids. Deletions cut 3 bases from V and 3 bases from J, with 15 bases between. Germline CDR1 is ENHRY and CDR2 is SYGVKD.